A single T cell receptor beta chain is shown here with its context. Some clones are missing from TCRdb's copy, which holds only in-frame ones; the method was immunoSEQ multiplex PCR. The sample holds 85,000 to 100,000 clones, 85% to 90% seen once. The length of the CDR3 is 15 residues. Per germline, CDR1 ENHRY and CDR2 SYGVKD. Trimming pared 5 bases from V and 2 bases from J, leaving 16 bases between. The data derive from a study of blood T cell repertoires in COVID-19. V and J are TRBV10-3 and TRBJ2-7, with a tentative D call TRBD1 (6 bases). Specimen: peripheral blood. This sequence originates from a man in his fifties or sixties with COVID-19, enrolled during active disease. CDR3 protein: CAISNTGTSTYEQYF. Written as DNA, the CDR3 is TGTGCCATCAGTAACACCGGGACATCGACCTACGAGCAGTACTTC.